This TCR beta chain originates from a study of shared clonotypes between healthy human individuals. The method was immunoSEQ multiplex PCR; TCRdb's version includes in-frame clones alone and lacks a portion of them. Of about 2.2 million clones in the sample, 85% to 95% are singletons; the top ten hold more than 1.5%. CD45RO negativity and positive selection for CCR7 defined naive CD8 cells, a population that excluded terminally differentiated effector memory CD45RA+ cells. The CDR3 consists of 14 residues. The trim removed 10 bases at V and 4 bases at J, leaving 10 bases unmatched. Germline V gene sequence: CDR1 SNHLY, CDR2 FYNNEI.

The sequencing sample was made of naive CD8+ T cells from PBMCs. The sequence derives from a man between 18 and 35 years old in good health. Some clones in this sample may be carry-over from other donors' samples. The chain is built from TRBV2 and TRBJ1-2; 9 positions match TRBD1. The CDR3 coding sequence is TGTGCCACCTATCCGGACAGGGGAGGCTATGGCTACACCTTC. Protein sequence: CATYPDRGGYGYTF.